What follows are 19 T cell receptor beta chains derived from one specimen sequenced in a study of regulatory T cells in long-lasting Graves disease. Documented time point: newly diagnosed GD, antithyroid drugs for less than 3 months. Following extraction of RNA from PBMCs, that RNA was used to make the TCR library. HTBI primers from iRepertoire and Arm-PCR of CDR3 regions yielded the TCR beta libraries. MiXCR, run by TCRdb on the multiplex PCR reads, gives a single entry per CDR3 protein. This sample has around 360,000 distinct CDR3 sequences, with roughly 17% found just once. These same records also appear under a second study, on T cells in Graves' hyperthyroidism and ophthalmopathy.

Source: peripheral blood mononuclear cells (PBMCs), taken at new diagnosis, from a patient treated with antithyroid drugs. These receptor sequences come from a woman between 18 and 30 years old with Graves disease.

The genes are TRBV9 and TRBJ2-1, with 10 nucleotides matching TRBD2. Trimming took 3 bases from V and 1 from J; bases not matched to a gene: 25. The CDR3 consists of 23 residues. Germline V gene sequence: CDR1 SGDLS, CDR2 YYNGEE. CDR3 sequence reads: CASSARGGLDGSGRARSYNEQFF. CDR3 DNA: TGTGCCAGCAGCGCACGGGGGGGATTAGATGGGAGCGGGAGGGCCCGATCCTACAATGAGCAGTTCTTC.

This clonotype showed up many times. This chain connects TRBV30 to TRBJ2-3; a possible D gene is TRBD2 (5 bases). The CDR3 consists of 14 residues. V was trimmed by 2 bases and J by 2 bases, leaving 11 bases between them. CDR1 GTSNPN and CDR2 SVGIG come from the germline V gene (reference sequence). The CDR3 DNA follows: TGTGCCTGGAGTTCACGGAGGAACACAGATACGCAGTATTTT. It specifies CAWSSRRNTDTQYF.

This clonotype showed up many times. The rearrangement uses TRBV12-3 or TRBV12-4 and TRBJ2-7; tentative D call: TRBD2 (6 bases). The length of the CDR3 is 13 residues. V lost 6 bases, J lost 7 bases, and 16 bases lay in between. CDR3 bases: TGTGCCAGCAGAGGGGTGAGCGCGGGGGAGCAGTACTTC. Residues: CASRGVSAGEQYF.

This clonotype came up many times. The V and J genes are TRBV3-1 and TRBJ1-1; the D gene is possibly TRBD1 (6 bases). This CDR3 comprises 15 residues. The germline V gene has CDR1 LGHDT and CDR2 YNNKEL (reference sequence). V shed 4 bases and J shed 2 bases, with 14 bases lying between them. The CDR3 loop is CASSPPGHINTEAFF. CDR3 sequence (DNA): TGTGCCAGCAGCCCTCCGGGACACATCAACACTGAAGCTTTCTTT.

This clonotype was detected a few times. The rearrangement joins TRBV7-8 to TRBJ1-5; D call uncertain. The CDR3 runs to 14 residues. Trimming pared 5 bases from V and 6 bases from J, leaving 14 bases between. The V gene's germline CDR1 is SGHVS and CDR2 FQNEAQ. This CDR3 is CASSPRDTAQPQHF. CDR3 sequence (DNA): TGTGCCAGCAGCCCCCGGGATACAGCTCAGCCCCAGCATTTT.

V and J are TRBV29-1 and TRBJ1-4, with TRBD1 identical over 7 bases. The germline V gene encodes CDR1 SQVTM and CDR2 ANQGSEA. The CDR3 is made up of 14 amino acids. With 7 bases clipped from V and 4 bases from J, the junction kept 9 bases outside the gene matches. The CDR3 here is CSASGTAHNEKLFF. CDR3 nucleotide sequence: TGCAGCGCCTCAGGGACAGCCCATAATGAAAAACTGTTTTTT.

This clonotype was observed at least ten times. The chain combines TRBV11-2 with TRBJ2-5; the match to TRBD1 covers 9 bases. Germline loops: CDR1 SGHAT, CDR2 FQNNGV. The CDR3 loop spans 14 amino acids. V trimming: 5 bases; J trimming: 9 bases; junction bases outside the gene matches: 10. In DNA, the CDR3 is TGTGCCAGCAGCCAGGGACAGGGCCTGGAGGCCCAGTACTTC. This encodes CASSQGQGLEAQYF.

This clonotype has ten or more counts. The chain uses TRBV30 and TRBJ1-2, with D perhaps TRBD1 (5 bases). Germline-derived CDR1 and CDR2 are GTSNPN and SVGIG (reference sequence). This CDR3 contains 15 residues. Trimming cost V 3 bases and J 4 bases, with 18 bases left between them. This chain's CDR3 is CAWRDLTAEGYGYTF. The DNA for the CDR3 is TGTGCCTGGAGGGATTTGACAGCGGAGGGCTATGGCTACACCTTC.

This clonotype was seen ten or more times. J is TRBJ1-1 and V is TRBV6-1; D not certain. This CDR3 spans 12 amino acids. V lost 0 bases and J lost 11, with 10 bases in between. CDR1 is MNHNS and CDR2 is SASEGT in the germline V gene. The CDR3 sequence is CASSEAGLSAFF. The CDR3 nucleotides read TGTGCCAGCAGTGAAGCAGGACTGTCGGCTTTCTTT.

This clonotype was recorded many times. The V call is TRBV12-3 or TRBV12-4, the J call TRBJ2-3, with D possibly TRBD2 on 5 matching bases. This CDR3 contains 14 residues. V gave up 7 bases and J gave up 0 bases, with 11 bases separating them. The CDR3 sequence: CASTRDRSTDTQYF. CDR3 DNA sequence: TGTGCCAGCACCCGGGATAGAAGCACAGATACGCAGTATTTT.

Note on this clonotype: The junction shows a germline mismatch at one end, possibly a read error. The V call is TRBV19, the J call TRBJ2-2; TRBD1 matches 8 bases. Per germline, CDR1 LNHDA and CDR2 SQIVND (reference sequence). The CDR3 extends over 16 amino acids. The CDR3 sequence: CASNIQGVLNTGELFF. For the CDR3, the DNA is TGTGCCAGTAATATACAGGGGGTTTTAAACACCGGGGAGCTGTTTTTT. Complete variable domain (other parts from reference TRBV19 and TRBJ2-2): DGGITQSPKYLFRKEGQNVTLSCEQNLNHDAMYWYRQDPGQGLRLIYYSQIVNDFQKGDIAEGYSVSREKKESFPLTVTSAQKNPTAFYLCASNIQGVLNTGELFFGEGSRLTVL.

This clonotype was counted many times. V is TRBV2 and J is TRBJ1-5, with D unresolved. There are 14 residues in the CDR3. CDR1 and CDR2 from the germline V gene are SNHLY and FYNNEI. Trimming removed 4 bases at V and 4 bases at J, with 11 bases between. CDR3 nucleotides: TGTGCCAGCAGTGGAGGGCGGACGAATCAGCCCCAGCATTTT. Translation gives CASSGGRTNQPQHF. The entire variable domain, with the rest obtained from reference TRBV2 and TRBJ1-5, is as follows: EPEVTQTPSHQVTQMGQEVILRCVPISNHLYFYWYRQILGQKVEFLVSFYNNEISEKSEIFDDQFSVERPDGSNFTLKIRSTKLEDSAMYFCASSGGRTNQPQHFGDGTRLSIL.

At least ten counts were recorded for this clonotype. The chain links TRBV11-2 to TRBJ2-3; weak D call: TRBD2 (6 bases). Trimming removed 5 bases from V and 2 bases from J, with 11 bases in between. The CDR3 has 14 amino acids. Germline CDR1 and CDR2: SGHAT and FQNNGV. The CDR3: CASSARGLTDTQYF. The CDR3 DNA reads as TGTGCCAGCAGCGCGCGGGGACTCACAGATACGCAGTATTTT. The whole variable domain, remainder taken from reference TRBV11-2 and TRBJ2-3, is EAGVAQSPRYKIIEKRQSVAFWCNPISGHATLYWYQQILGQGPKLLIQFQNNGVVDDSQLPKDRFSAERLKGVDSTLKIQPAKLEDSAVYLCASSARGLTDTQYFGPGTRLTVL.

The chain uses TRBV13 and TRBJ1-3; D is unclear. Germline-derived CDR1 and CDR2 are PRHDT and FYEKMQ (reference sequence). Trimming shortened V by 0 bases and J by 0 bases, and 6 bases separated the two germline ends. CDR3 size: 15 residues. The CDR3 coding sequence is TGTGCCAGCAGCTTAGGAGGAGACTCTGGAAACACCATATATTTT. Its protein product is CASSLGGDSGNTIYF.

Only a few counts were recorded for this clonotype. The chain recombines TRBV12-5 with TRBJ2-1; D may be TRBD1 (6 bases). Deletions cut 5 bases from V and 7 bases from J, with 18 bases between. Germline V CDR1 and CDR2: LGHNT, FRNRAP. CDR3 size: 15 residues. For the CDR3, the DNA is TGTGCTAGTGGTAAGGGGGATGAGACAATGAATGAGCAGTTCTTC. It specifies CASGKGDETMNEQFF. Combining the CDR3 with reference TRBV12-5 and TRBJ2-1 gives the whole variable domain DARVTQTPRHKVTEMGQEVTMRCQPILGHNTVFWYRQTMMQGLELLAYFRNRAPLDDSGMPKDRFSAEMPDATLATLKIQPSEPRDSAVYFCASGKGDETMNEQFFGPGTRLTVL.

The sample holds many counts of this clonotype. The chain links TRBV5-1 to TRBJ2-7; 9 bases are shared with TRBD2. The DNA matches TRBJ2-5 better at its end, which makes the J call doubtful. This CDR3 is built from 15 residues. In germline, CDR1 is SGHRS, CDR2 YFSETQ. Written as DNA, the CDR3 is TGCGCCAGCAGCTTGGAATTCGGTAGCGGGGGGACCCAGTACTTC. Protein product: CASSLEFGSGGTQYF.

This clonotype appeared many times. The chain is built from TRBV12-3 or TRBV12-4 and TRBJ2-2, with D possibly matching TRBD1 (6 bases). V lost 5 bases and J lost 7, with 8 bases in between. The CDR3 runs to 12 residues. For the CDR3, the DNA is TGTGCCAGCAGTCCGGACAGCGGGGAGCTGTTTTTT. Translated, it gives CASSPDSGELFF.

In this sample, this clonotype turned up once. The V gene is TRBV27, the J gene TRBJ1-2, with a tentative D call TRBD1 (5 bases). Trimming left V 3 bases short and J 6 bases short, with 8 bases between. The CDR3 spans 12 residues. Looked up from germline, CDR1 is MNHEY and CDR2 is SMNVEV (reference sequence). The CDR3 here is CASSFVGDGYTF. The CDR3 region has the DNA TGTGCCAGCAGTTTTGTGGGGGATGGCTACACCTTC.

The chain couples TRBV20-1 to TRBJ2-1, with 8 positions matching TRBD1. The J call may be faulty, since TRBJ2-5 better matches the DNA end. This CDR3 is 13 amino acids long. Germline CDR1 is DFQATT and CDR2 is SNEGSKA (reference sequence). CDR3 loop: CSATGQGQETQYF. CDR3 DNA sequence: TGCAGTGCTACTGGACAGGGCCAGGAGACCCAGTACTTC.